Each of the 6 T cell receptor beta chains below was sequenced from the same sample in a study of blood T cells in healthy people across ages. With a J-beta primer mix and a sample-barcoded 5' primer, a second PCR ran 7 to 11 cycles. Using its own MiXCR run on the 5' RACE reads, TCRdb lists one record per CDR3 protein. Of over 1,500,000 distinct CDR3 sequences listed, just under 50% are singletons. Material for sequencing was blood. The receptors here all came from a woman between 40 and 50 years old in good health.

This clonotype has just a few counts. This chain joins TRBV10-3 and TRBJ2-7, with D possibly matching TRBD2 (6 bases). The CDR3 is 13 residues long. Trimming cost V 4 bases and J 3 bases, with 10 bases left between them. The germline V gene has CDR1 ENHRY and CDR2 SYGVKD. CDR3 bases: TGTGCCATCAGTGGCCCCGGGGGCTACGAGCAGTACTTC. Translation gives CAISGPGGYEQYF.

Concerning this clonotype: One end of the junction is discordant with germline, which a read error may explain. The chain carries TRBV6-5 and TRBJ1-2, with D maybe TRBD1 (5 bases). Germline lookup yields CDR1 MNHEY and CDR2 SVGAGI. The CDR3 runs 14 residues. CDR3 bases: TGTGTCAGCATGGTCGGCAGTGGGGGGTATGGCTACACCTTC. This gives the protein CVSMVGSGGYGYTF.

This clonotype was counted once. The chain links TRBV12-3 or TRBV12-4 to TRBJ1-6; 9 bases are a match to TRBD1. This CDR3 contains 15 residues. J was trimmed by 10 bases and V by 4 bases; bases with no gene match: 8. CDR3 sequence (DNA): TGTGCCAGCAGTTCCAGGGACAGGGATCAATCACCCCTCCACTTT. Translating it yields CASSSRDRDQSPLHF.

The gene calls are TRBV5-1 and TRBJ2-5; 8 positions agree with TRBD1. Gene TRBJ2-7 matches the end of the DNA better, so the J call may be wrong. Germline V gene data show CDR1 as SGHRS and CDR2 as YFSETQ. The length of the CDR3 is 16 residues. The CDR3 DNA reads TGCGCCAGCCGAACCAACGGACAGGGACCCTCCTACGAGCAGTACTTC. It is translated as CASRTNGQGPSYEQYF.

This clonotype has a handful of counts. The rearrangement joins TRBV7-9 to TRBJ1-4; D uncertain. With 5 bases removed from V and 3 bases from J, the gap between germline ends came to 16 bases. CDR1 and CDR2 (germline): SEHNR, FQNEAQ (reference sequence). The CDR3 runs to 16 residues. As DNA, the CDR3 is TGTGCCAGCAGCCCTTACGTTGCGGGATCTAATGAAAAACTGTTTTTT. Translation gives CASSPYVAGSNEKLFF.

A few counts support this clonotype. The chain combines TRBV20-1 with TRBJ2-1, with D possibly being TRBD2 (6 bases). Germline V CDR1 and CDR2: DFQATT, SNEGSKA (reference sequence). V was clipped by 3 bases and J by 8 bases, with 20 bases between them. The CDR3 extends over 15 amino acids. The CDR3 region has the DNA TGCAGTGCTAGTCCCCCGAGCGGGCGGGTCCATGAGCAGTTCTTC. Amino acids: CSASPPSGRVHEQFF.